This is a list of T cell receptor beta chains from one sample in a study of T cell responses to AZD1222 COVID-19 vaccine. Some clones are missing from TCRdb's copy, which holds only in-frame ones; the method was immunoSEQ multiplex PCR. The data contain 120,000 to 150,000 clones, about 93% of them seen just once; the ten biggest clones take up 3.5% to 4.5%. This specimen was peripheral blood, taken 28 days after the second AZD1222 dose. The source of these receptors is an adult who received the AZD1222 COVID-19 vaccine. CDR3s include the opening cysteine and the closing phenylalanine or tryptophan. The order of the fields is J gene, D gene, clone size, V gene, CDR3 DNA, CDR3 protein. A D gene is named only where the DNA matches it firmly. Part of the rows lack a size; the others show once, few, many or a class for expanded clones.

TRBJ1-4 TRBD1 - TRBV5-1 TGCGCCAGCAGCACAGCCCCTCAGGGGGGGGTTAATGAAAAACTGTTTTTT CASSTAPQGGVNEKLFF
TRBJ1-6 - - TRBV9 TGTGCCAGCAGCCTTACGGACCCAGCCAATTCACCCCTCCACTTT CASSLTDPANSPLHF
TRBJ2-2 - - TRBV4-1 TGCGCCAGCAGCCAAGGCCTAGGACAGCGTACCGGGGAGCTGTTTTTT CASSQGLGQRTGELFF
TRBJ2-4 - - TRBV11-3 TGTGCCAGCAGCCCTCATGGGGGCTCGAACATTCAGTACTTC CASSPHGGSNIQYF
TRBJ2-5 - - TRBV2 TGTGCCAGCAGTGACGGGACTGGAGAGACCCAGTACTTC CASSDGTGETQYF
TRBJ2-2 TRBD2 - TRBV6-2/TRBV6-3 TGTGCCAGCAGTTACTTCCGACGACCCAGCGGGAGCGACACCGGGGAGCTGTTTTTT CASSYFRRPSGSDTGELFF
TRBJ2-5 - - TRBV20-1 TGCAGTGCTAGTCGGGGGCAAGAGACCCAGTACTTC CSASRGQETQYF
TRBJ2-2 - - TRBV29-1 TGCAGCGTTTTGAGAACAGTCGACACCGGGGAGCTGTTTTTT CSVLRTVDTGELFF
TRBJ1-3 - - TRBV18 TGTGCCAGCTCACCTTACAGGGACTCTGGAAACACCATATATTTT CASSPYRDSGNTIYF
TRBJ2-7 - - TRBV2 TGTGCCAGCACTAAGGGGGACATAAGACTATCCTACGAGCAGTACTTC CASTKGDIRLSYEQYF
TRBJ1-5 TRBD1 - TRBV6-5 TGTGCCAGCAGGACAGGGAATGGCAATCAGCCCCAGCATTTT CASRTGNGNQPQHF
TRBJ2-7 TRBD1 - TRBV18 TGTGCCAGCTCACCACGCCGACCGACAGGGGACGAGCAGTACTTC CASSPRRPTGDEQYF
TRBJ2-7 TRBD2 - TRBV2 TGTGCCAGCAGTGGGTCCCCCCGGGGGGTCTACGAGCAGTACTTC CASSGSPRGVYEQYF
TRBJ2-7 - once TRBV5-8 TGTGCCAGCAGCTACGGGACGGGGACCTACGAGCAGTACTTC CASSYGTGTYEQYF
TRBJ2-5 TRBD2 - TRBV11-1 TGTGCCAGCAGCCCCCGAAGGACTAGCGAACAAGAGACCCAGTACTTC CASSPRRTSEQETQYF
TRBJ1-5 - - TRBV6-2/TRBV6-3 TGTGCCAGCAGCAACGGCGGGGCCCAAACGAGGCAGCCCCAGCATTTT CASSNGGAQTRQPQHF
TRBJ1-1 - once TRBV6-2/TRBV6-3 TGTGCCAGCAGTTACTCTCAGAAGAACACTGAAGCTTTCTTT CASSYSQKNTEAFF
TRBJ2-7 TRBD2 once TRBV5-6 TGTGCCAGCAGCTCCCCACCAGCGGGAGCTTACGAGCAGTACTTC CASSSPPAGAYEQYF
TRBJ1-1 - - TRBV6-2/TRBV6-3 TGTGCCAGCAGTTACTCGGTCCGGGGACTAGACTCTGACACTGAAGCTTTCTTT CASSYSVRGLDSDTEAFF
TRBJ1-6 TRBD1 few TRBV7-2 TGTGCCAGCAGCTTGCAGGGGGTGGGTCATCCGGCCCTCCACTTT CASSLQGVGHPALHF
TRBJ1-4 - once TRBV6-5 TGTGCCAGCAGTTACTCATGGGGCGAGGCTAATGAAAAACTGTTTTTT CASSYSWGEANEKLFF
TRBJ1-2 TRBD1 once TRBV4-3 TGCGCCAGCAGCCAAGATTTTGGACAGGGACCTAACTATGGCTACACCTTC CASSQDFGQGPNYGYTF
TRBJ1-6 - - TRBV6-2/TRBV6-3 TGTGCCAGCAGCCCGAGCGCGCGAGTCTATAATTCACCCCTCCACTTT CASSPSARVYNSPLHF
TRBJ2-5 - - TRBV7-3 TGTGCCAGCAGCGCCCGCCTAGGGGAGACCCAGTACTTC CASSARLGETQYF
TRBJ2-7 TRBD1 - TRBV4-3 TGCGCCAGCAGCCAAGAGCCCGTAGGGGACAGGGGTTACGAGCAGTACTTC CASSQEPVGDRGYEQYF
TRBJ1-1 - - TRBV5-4 TGTGCCAGCAGCTCCCGGGGAATTCGCAGGGAAGCTTTCTTT CASSSRGIRREAFF
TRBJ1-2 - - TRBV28 TGTGCCAGCACTGTAGGGGCGGGTGGCTACACCTTC CASTVGAGGYTF